This TCR beta chain comes out of a study of blood T cell repertoires in COVID-19. Study-wide context: PBMCs, B-cell-depleted T cells, or T cells provided the cDNA or gDNA that made up the material.

Profiling relied on immunoSEQ multiplex PCR, and the TCRdb table lists in-frame clones only, not all of them. The sample comprises 450,000 or so clones, approximately 89% of which are singletons, and roughly 1.6% rests with the top ten. Germline-derived CDR1 and CDR2 are SGHVS and FQNEAQ. The CDR3 contains 14 residues. Trimming shortened V by 5 bases and J by 2 bases, and 12 bases separated the two germline ends. This clonotype was sampled from a woman aged 40 to 50 with COVID-19, enrolled during active disease. This sequence joins TRBV7-8 and TRBJ1-1, with D perhaps TRBD1 (6 bases). Input material: peripheral blood. The CDR3, as DNA: TGTGCCAGCAGCCAGGACAGCCCTAACACTGAAGCTTTCTTT. Its protein is CASSQDSPNTEAFF.